A selection of T cell receptor beta chains follows, all from one sample in a study of blood T cell repertoires in COVID-19. The data were produced by immunoSEQ multiplex PCR, yet TCRdb's version contains in-frame clones alone and is incomplete. The data contain around 250,000 clones, roughly 84% of them singletons. Material: peripheral blood. These receptors all stem from a woman in her forties who had recovered from COVID-19. The CDR3 runs from the conserved cysteine through the conserved F or W. The order of the fields is D gene, V gene, clone size, J gene, CDR3 protein, CDR3 DNA. The D gene is left open where the match is weak. Clone size is not always given. Where it is, it says once, few, many or a class for expanded clones.

TRBD2,TRBV15,.,TRBJ2-1,CATSRDREVFNEQFF,TGTGCCACCAGCAGAGATCGGGAGGTCTTCAATGAGCAGTTCTTC
.,TRBV4-2,.,TRBJ1-3,CASSQGATAGNTIYF,TGTGCCAGCAGCCAAGGGGCCACAGCTGGAAACACCATATATTTT
TRBD2,TRBV2,.,TRBJ2-7,CASSARRLAAYEQYF,TGTGCCAGCAGTGCGAGGCGACTAGCGGCCTACGAGCAGTACTTC
TRBD1,TRBV3-1/TRBV3-2,.,TRBJ1-4,CASSQRQGASEKLFF,TGTGCCAGCAGCCAGAGACAGGGGGCTAGCGAAAAACTGTTTTTT
.,TRBV12-3/TRBV12-4,once,TRBJ2-7,CASSALYEQYF,TGTGCCAGCAGTGCGCTCTACGAGCAGTACTTC
.,TRBV28,.,TRBJ1-2,CASSLERRGGYGYTF,TGTGCCAGCAGTTTAGAGCGGAGGGGAGGCTATGGCTACACCTTC
TRBD1,TRBV3-1/TRBV3-2,.,TRBJ1-2,CASSQDDRGFNYGYTF,TGTGCCAGCAGCCAAGACGACAGGGGGTTTAACTATGGCTACACCTTC
.,TRBV13,.,TRBJ1-2,CASSLGRSNYGYTF,TGTGCCAGCAGCTTAGGCAGATCTAACTATGGCTACACCTTC
TRBD1,TRBV4-1,.,TRBJ1-1,CASSRQLGTGNTEAFF,TGCGCCAGCAGCCGCCAACTTGGGACAGGGAACACTGAAGCTTTCTTT
TRBD2,TRBV4-1,.,TRBJ2-3,CARSHPGGGGGGTDTQYF,TGCGCCCGCAGCCACCCGGGGGGGGGCGGGGGAGGCACAGATACGCAGTATTTT
.,TRBV5-1,.,TRBJ1-5,CASSLAVRPSDQPQHF,TGCGCCAGCAGCTTGGCTGTCAGGCCATCGGATCAGCCCCAGCATTTT
TRBD1,TRBV11-2,.,TRBJ1-5,CASSQDRSNQPQHF,TGTGCCAGCAGCCAGGACAGGAGCAATCAGCCCCAGCATTTT
TRBD2,TRBV7-6,.,TRBJ2-1,CASSLGGQRGMPHEQFF,TGTGCCAGCAGCTTGGGGGGCCAGCGGGGGATGCCCCATGAGCAGTTCTTC
TRBD1,TRBV2,.,TRBJ1-6,CASSVQTGWDSPLHF,TGTGCCAGCAGTGTGCAGACAGGGTGGGATTCACCCCTCCACTTT
TRBD1,TRBV28,.,TRBJ1-1,CASRTGPKRTNTEAFF,TGTGCCAGCAGGACAGGGCCAAAAAGGACGAACACTGAAGCTTTCTTT
TRBD1,TRBV27,.,TRBJ2-1,CASSLGGESEQFF,TGTGCCAGCAGCTTAGGGGGCGAAAGTGAGCAGTTCTTC
.,TRBV21-1,.,TRBJ2-2,CASSFRGCGSTGELFF,TGTGCCAGCAGCTTCCGCGGGTGCGGGAGCACCGGGGAGCTGTTTTTT
TRBD2,TRBV5-1,.,TRBJ2-5,CASSLGLAGGETQYF,TGCGCCAGCAGCTTGGGACTAGCGGGCGGGGAGACCCAGTACTTC
.,TRBV7-2,.,TRBJ1-1,CASRTPPGRMNTEAFF,TGTGCCAGCAGGACCCCCCCTGGCAGGATGAACACTGAAGCTTTCTTT
.,TRBV4-1,.,TRBJ1-5,CASSQEGELEADQPQHF,TGCGCCAGCAGCCAAGAGGGAGAATTGGAGGCAGACCAGCCCCAGCATTTT
TRBD2,TRBV27,.,TRBJ2-7,CASSPAGGNYYEQYF,TGTGCCAGCAGTCCGGCGGGGGGAAATTACTACGAGCAGTACTTC
.,TRBV5-6,.,TRBJ2-7,CASSLALDGVKYEQYF,TGTGCCAGCAGCTTGGCCCTGGACGGGGTAAAATACGAGCAGTACTTC
TRBD1,TRBV29-1,.,TRBJ2-1,CSVDRGGEQFF,TGCAGCGTGGACAGGGGCGGTGAGCAGTTCTTC
.,TRBV6-6,.,TRBJ1-1,CASSMRRENTEAFF,TGTGCCAGCAGTATGCGGAGGGAGAACACTGAAGCTTTCTTT
.,TRBV2,many,TRBJ1-5,CASRGQSNQPQHF,TGTGCCAGCAGGGGACAAAGCAATCAGCCCCAGCATTTT
.,TRBV28,once,TRBJ1-5,CASSLPRDFVKGNQPQHF,TGTGCCAGCAGTTTGCCCCGGGACTTTGTGAAGGGCAATCAGCCCCAGCATTTT
.,TRBV30,few,TRBJ2-3,CAWSARLGDTQYF,TGTGCCTGGAGTGCCCGACTAGGAGATACGCAGTATTTT
.,TRBV20-1,.,TRBJ1-2,CSAKTVGYTF,TGCAGTGCTAAGACAGTTGGCTACACCTTC
.,TRBV15,few,TRBJ1-1,CATSRGGKNTEAFF,TGTGCCACCAGCAGAGGAGGGAAGAACACTGAAGCTTTCTTT
.,TRBV10-3,.,TRBJ1-1,CAISLSGVGTEAFF,TGTGCCATCAGTCTCAGCGGGGTGGGCACTGAAGCTTTCTTT
.,TRBV2,.,TRBJ1-2,CASILEGGNYGYTF,TGTGCCAGCATACTTGAGGGGGGGAACTATGGCTACACCTTC
TRBD1,TRBV11-1,.,TRBJ2-2,CASSFRTGGSGELFF,TGTGCCAGCAGCTTCCGGACAGGGGGGTCCGGGGAGCTGTTTTTT
TRBD1,TRBV6-5,.,TRBJ1-5,CASSYRGQGQPQHF,TGTGCCAGCAGTTACAGGGGGCAAGGTCAGCCCCAGCATTTT
.,TRBV2,.,TRBJ1-1,CASSEALYQGHGNLLF,TGTGCCAGCAGTGAAGCGTTATATCAGGGGCACGGGAACCTTTTGTTT
.,TRBV6-5,.,TRBJ2-7,CASKILTATYEQYF,TGTGCCAGCAAGATTTTAACAGCCACCTACGAGCAGTACTTC
.,TRBV18,once,TRBJ1-3,CASSPGSLGNTIYF,TGTGCCAGCTCACCTGGGAGCCTTGGAAACACCATATATTTT
.,TRBV28,.,TRBJ1-5,CASSFGGPRNQPQHF,TGTGCCAGCAGTTTCGGGGGGCCACGAAATCAGCCCCAGCATTTT
TRBD1,TRBV30,.,TRBJ1-2,CAWDRDYGYTF,TGTGCCTGGGACAGGGACTATGGCTACACCTTC
TRBD1,TRBV12-3/TRBV12-4,.,TRBJ1-2,CASSGTARGYTF,TGTGCCAGCAGTGGGACAGCGAGGGGCTACACCTTC
.,TRBV11-2,.,TRBJ2-3,CASSFGDSADTQYF,TGTGCCAGCAGCTTCGGGGACTCGGCAGATACGCAGTATTTT
.,TRBV5-6,.,TRBJ2-5,CASSLVHHRGRETQYF,TGTGCCAGCAGCTTAGTTCATCATCGGGGTCGAGAGACCCAGTACTTC
.,TRBV6-6,once,TRBJ2-5,CASRGRTGVETQYF,TGTGCCAGCAGGGGGAGGACAGGTGTAGAGACCCAGTACTTC
TRBD1,TRBV2,.,TRBJ2-1,CASSHPTGQGSNEQFF,TGTGCCAGCAGCCACCCCACGGGACAGGGGAGCAATGAGCAGTTCTTC
TRBD1,TRBV4-1,.,TRBJ2-5,CASSQPSIGQGGETQYF,TGCGCCAGCAGCCAACCTTCAATCGGACAGGGGGGGGAGACCCAGTACTTC
TRBD1,TRBV2,.,TRBJ2-7,CASRKGQESYEQYF,TGTGCCAGCAGAAAGGGACAGGAGTCCTACGAGCAGTACTTC
TRBD2,TRBV29-1,.,TRBJ2-3,CSVLYDGGGTQYF,TGCAGCGTCCTCTATGACGGGGGGGGGACGCAGTATTTT
.,TRBV19,.,TRBJ2-5,CASSIDIQETQYF,TGTGCCAGTAGTATAGATATACAGGAGACCCAGTACTTC
.,TRBV9,.,TRBJ2-2,CASSVDRVNTGELFF,TGTGCCAGCAGCGTAGACAGGGTGAACACCGGGGAGCTGTTTTTT
.,TRBV19,.,TRBJ2-1,CASSTDLIYNEQFF,TGTGCCAGTTCGACAGATTTGATCTACAATGAGCAGTTCTTC